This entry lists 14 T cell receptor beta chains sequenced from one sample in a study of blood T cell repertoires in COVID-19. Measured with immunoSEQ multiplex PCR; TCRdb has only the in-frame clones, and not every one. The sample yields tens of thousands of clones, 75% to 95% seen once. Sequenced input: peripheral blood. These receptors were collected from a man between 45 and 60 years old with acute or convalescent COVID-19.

CDR3 DNA sequence: TGCGCCAGCAGCCCCGGTGTGCCGAACTATGGCTACACCTTC. Translation: CASSPGVPNYGYTF. This rearrangement joins TRBV5-1 to TRBJ1-2, with unresolved D. Looked up from germline, CDR1 is SGHRS and CDR2 is YFSETQ. Trimming left V 4 bases short and J 2 bases short, with 12 bases between. The CDR3 spans 14 residues.

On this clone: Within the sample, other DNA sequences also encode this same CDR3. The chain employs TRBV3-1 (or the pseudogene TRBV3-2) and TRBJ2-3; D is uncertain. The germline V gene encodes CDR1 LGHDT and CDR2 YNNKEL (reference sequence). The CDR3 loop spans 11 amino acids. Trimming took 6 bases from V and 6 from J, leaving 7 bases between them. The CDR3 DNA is TGTGCCAGCAGGGGCGCGGATACGCAGTATTTT. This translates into CASRGADTQYF.

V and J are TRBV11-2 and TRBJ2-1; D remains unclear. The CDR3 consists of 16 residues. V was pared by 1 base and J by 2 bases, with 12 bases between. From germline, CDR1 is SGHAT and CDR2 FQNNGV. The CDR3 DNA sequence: TGTGCCAGCAGCTTAGTTTCCAGGAAGGCCTACAATGAGCAGTTCTTC. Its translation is CASSLVSRKAYNEQFF.

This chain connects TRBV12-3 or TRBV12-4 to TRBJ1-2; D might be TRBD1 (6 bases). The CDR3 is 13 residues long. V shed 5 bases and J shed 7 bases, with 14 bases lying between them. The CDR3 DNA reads TGTGCCAGCAGTATGACAGGTTTTCGTGGCTACACCTTC. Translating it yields CASSMTGFRGYTF.

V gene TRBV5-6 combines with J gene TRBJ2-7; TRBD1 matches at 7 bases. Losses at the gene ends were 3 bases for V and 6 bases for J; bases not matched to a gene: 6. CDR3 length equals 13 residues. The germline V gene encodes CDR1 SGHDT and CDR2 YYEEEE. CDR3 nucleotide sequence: TGTGCCAGCAGCTACCTGACAGGGATCGAGCAGTACTTC. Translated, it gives CASSYLTGIEQYF.

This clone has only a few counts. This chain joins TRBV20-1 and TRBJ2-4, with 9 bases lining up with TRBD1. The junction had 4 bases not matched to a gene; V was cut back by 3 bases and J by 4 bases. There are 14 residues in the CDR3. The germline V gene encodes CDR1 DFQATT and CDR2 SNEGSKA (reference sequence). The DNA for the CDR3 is TGCAGTGCTAGTATGGGACAGGGAAAAAACATTCAGTACTTC. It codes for CSASMGQGKNIQYF.

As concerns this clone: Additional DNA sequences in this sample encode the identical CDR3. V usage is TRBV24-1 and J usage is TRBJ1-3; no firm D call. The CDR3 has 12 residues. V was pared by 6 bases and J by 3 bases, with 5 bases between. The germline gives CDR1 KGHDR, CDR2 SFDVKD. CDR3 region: CATSPGGNTIYF. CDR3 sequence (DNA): TGTGCCACCAGTCCGGGTGGAAACACCATATATTTT.

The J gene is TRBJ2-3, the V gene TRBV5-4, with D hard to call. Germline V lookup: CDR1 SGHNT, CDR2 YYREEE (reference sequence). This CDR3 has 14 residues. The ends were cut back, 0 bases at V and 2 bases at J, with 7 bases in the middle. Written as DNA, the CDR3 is TGTGCCAGCAGCTTGGGACTCCTCACAGATACGCAGTATTTT. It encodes CASSLGLLTDTQYF.

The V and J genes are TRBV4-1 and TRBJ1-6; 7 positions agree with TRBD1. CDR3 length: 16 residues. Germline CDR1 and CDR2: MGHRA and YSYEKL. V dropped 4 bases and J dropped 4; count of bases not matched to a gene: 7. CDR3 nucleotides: TGCGCCAGCAGCCGACAGACAGGGAGTTATAATTCACCCCTCCACTTT. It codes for CASSRQTGSYNSPLHF.

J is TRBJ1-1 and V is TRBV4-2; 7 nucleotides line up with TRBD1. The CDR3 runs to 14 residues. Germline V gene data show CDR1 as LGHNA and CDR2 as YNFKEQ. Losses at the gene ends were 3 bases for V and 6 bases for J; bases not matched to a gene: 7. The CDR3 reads CASSQGDSGSEAFF. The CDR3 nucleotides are TGTGCCAGCAGCCAGGGGGACAGCGGCTCTGAAGCTTTCTTT.

This CDR3 is CAWTGLNTEAFF. For the CDR3, the DNA is TGTGCCTGGACAGGGTTGAACACTGAAGCTTTCTTT. The V gene is TRBV30, the J gene TRBJ1-1, with D perhaps matching TRBD1 (5 bases). Germline V lookup: CDR1 GTSNPN, CDR2 SVGIG (reference sequence). V lost 4 bases and J 0 bases, leaving 6 bases between the germline ends. The CDR3 has 12 amino acids.

Here the CDR3 reads CASSVNRGYGYTF. CDR3 bases: TGTGCCAGTAGTGTAAACAGGGGGTATGGCTACACCTTC. V gene TRBV19 combines with J gene TRBJ1-2; 8 bases agree with TRBD1. V gave up 5 bases and J gave up 5 bases; unmatched junction bases: 4. Germline-derived CDR1 and CDR2 are LNHDA and SQIVND (reference sequence). The CDR3 covers 13 residues. The complete variable domain, with remaining parts taken from reference TRBV19 and TRBJ1-2, reads DGGITQSPKYLFRKEGQNVTLSCEQNLNHDAMYWYRQDPGQGLRLIYYSQIVNDFQKGDIAEGYSVSREKKESFPLTVTSAQKNPTAFYLCASSVNRGYGYTFGSGTRLTVV.

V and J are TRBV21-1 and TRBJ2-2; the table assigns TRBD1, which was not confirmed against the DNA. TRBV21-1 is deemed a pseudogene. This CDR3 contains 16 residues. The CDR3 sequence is CASSKDEAGGTGELFF. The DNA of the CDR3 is TGTGCCAGCAGCAAAGATGAGGCAGGGGGGACCGGGGAGCTGTTTTTT.

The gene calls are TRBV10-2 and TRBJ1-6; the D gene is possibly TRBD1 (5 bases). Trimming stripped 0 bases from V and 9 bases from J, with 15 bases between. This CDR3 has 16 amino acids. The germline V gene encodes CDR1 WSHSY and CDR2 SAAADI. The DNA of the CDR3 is TGCGCCAGCAGTGAGTCGATAGGCGGGGGGAGTTCACCCCTCCACTTT. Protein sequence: CASSESIGGGSSPLHF.